The 29 T cell receptor beta chains below were found in one sample sequenced in a study of identical twins. From the 5' RACE reads, TCRdb called clonotypes with MiXCR, one entry per CDR3 protein. The sample includes hundreds of thousands of distinct CDR3 sequences, 12% of them seen just once. These data also formed part of another study, on yellow fever vaccine responses in identical twins.

Material for sequencing was PBMCs. The receptors stem from a woman aged 18-35 years in good health.

This clonotype has ten or more counts. J is TRBJ1-2 and V is TRBV6-5, with 8 positions matching TRBD1. V dropped 2 bases and J dropped 2; count of bases not matched to a gene: 1. The CDR3 is made up of 14 amino acids. Germline V gene data show CDR1 as MNHEY and CDR2 as SVGAGI. The CDR3 DNA follows: TGTGCCAGCAGTTACCGGACAGGGAACTATGGCTACACCTTC. It is translated as CASSYRTGNYGYTF.

The chain is built from TRBV3-1 and TRBJ1-1; D is perhaps TRBD1 (5 bases). The CDR3 covers 15 residues. V was pared by 4 bases and J by 14 bases, with 26 bases between. Germline values: CDR1 LGHDT, CDR2 YNNKEL (reference sequence). This CDR3 reads CASSPPGPPAGLRFF. The DNA for the CDR3 is TGTGCCAGCAGCCCACCAGGGCCTCCCGCAGGTCTTCGGTTCTTT. Looking up the rest from reference TRBV3-1 and TRBJ1-1 gives the full variable domain: DTAVSQTPKYLVTQMGNDKSIKCEQNLGHDTMYWYKQDSKKFLKIMFSYNNKELIINETVPNRFSPKSPDKAHLNLHINSLELGDSAVYFCASSPPGPPAGLRFFGQGTRLTVV.

This clonotype was observed a few times. The rearrangement links TRBV12-3 or TRBV12-4 to TRBJ2-3; tentative D call: TRBD1 (6 bases). The CDR3 totals 15 residues. Trimming removed 4 bases from V and 2 bases from J, with 13 bases in between. The CDR3 DNA reads TGTGCCAGCAGTTCACGACAGGTCTTCACAGATACGCAGTATTTT. Encoded protein: CASSSRQVFTDTQYF.

At least ten counts were recorded for this clonotype. J is TRBJ1-2 and V is TRBV3-1; 7 bases fit TRBD1. CDR1 is LGHDT, CDR2 YNNKEL, per germline (reference sequence). V was clipped by 5 bases and J by 4 bases; unmatched bases: 7. This CDR3 is built from 14 residues. The CDR3 loop is CASSTRGTSYGYTF. The CDR3, as DNA: TGTGCCAGCAGCACCAGGGGGACGAGCTATGGCTACACCTTC. The full variable domain, with the rest looked up from reference TRBV3-1 and TRBJ1-2, is DTAVSQTPKYLVTQMGNDKSIKCEQNLGHDTMYWYKQDSKKFLKIMFSYNNKELIINETVPNRFSPKSPDKAHLNLHINSLELGDSAVYFCASSTRGTSYGYTFGSGTRLTVV.

This clonotype appeared a few times. In DNA, the CDR3 is TGTGCCATCAGTGACTCCTTGAGCTCCTACAATGAGCAGTTCTTC. Residues: CAISDSLSSYNEQFF. The rearrangement links TRBV10-3 to TRBJ2-1; unclear D gene. The CDR3 is 15 amino acids. The germline V gene encodes CDR1 ENHRY and CDR2 SYGVKD. V gave up 3 bases and J gave up 0 bases, with 9 bases separating them.

This clonotype showed up just a few times. The CDR3 sequence: CASSLEGRPGDEQFF. The CDR3, as DNA: TGCGCCAGCAGCTTGGAAGGAAGGCCAGGGGATGAGCAGTTCTTC. This chain links TRBV5-1 with TRBJ2-1; the D gene is possibly TRBD1 (6 bases). The germline gives CDR1 SGHRS, CDR2 YFSETQ. The CDR3 has 15 residues. The V gene lost 0 bases and the J gene lost 8 bases, with 15 bases spanning the gap.

The rearrangement uses TRBV12-3 or TRBV12-4 and TRBJ2-2; 10 bases are shared with TRBD2. The J segment lost 6 bases and the V segment lost 3 bases, leaving 4 bases of the junction unmatched. The CDR3 contains 15 residues. CDR3 nucleotides: TGTGCCAGCAGTTTTGCTAGCGGGAGCTCCGGGGAGCTGTTTTTT. It translates to CASSFASGSSGELFF.

This clonotype showed up just a few times. The chain couples TRBV5-1 to TRBJ1-1; D is possibly TRBD1 (5 bases). Trimming removed 4 bases at V and 1 base at J, with 11 bases between. The CDR3 spans 14 residues. Per germline, CDR1 SGHRS and CDR2 YFSETQ. The CDR3 sequence: CASSEGPANTEAFF. Here the CDR3 DNA reads TGCGCCAGCAGCGAGGGACCCGCGAACACTGAAGCTTTCTTT.

CDR3 region: CSAGGRGTTGLRELFF. CDR3 in DNA: TGCAGTGCCGGAGGCAGGGGGACTACCGGTCTAAGGGAGCTGTTTTTT. This sequence joins TRBV20-1 and TRBJ2-2; D assignment may be TRBD1 or TRBD2 (7 bases each). Germline CDR1 DFQATT, CDR2 SNEGSKA (reference sequence). Trimming left V 6 bases short and J 9 bases short, with 26 bases between. The CDR3 totals 16 residues.

The table lists this clonotype with a few counts. The chain uses TRBV7-6 and TRBJ1-1, with D perhaps matching TRBD1 (6 bases). Trimming stripped 1 base from V and 9 bases from J, with 15 bases between. CDR1 is SGHVS, CDR2 FNYEAQ, per germline. CDR3 size: 14 residues. The CDR3 sequence is CASSLVGGSAQAFF. The CDR3 bases are TGTGCCAGCAGCTTAGTCGGGGGCTCCGCTCAAGCTTTCTTT.

There are a few counts of this clonotype. This chain uses TRBV6-1 with TRBJ2-7, with D possibly called TRBD1 or TRBD2 (5 bases each). Germline V lookup: CDR1 MNHNS, CDR2 SASEGT. Trimming pared 6 bases from V and 7 bases from J, leaving 16 bases between. The CDR3 is 13 residues long. CDR3 amino acids: CASRLGPDSEQYV. The CDR3 DNA sequence: TGTGCCAGCAGATTGGGACCAGATTCTGAGCAGTACGTC.

J is TRBJ1-4 and V is TRBV25-1; tentatively, D is TRBD1 (6 bases). The CDR3 has 17 amino acids. V dropped 3 bases and J dropped 2 bases, with 16 bases sitting between them. Germline lookup yields CDR1 MGHDK and CDR2 SYGVNS. Written as DNA, the CDR3 is TGTGCCAGCAGTGATTCCCAACTACAGGGTACTAATGAAAAACTGTTTTTT. This codes for CASSDSQLQGTNEKLFF. Combining the CDR3 with reference TRBV25-1 and TRBJ1-4 gives the whole variable domain EADIYQTPRYLVIGTGKKITLECSQTMGHDKMYWYQQDPGMELHLIHYSYGVNSTEKGDLSSESTVSRIRTEHFPLTLESARPSHTSQYLCASSDSQLQGTNEKLFFGSGTQLSVL.

The rearrangement joins TRBV20-1 to TRBJ2-3, with D hard to call. Trimming left V 0 bases short and J 5 bases short, with 9 bases between. CDR3 length: 13 amino acids. In germline, CDR1 is DFQATT, CDR2 SNEGSKA (reference sequence). The CDR3 region has the DNA TGCAGTGCTAGAGAGTGGCCGCTAGATACGCAGTATTTT. This gives the protein CSAREWPLDTQYF.

In nucleotides, the CDR3 is TGCGCCAGCAGCTTGGGGGGGACAGGGATCTACGAGCAGTACTTC. Translation: CASSLGGTGIYEQYF. The chain joins TRBV5-1 to TRBJ2-7; 9 bases are shared with TRBD1. The CDR3 contains 15 residues. CDR1 and CDR2 from the germline V gene are SGHRS and YFSETQ. The junction had 4 bases not matched to a gene; V was cut back by 0 bases and J by 3 bases.

This clonotype has only a few counts. The chain employs TRBV27 and TRBJ2-1; TRBD2 matches at 8 bases. V lost 7 bases, J lost 7 bases, and 12 bases stayed unmatched. This CDR3 has 15 amino acids. Germline assignment: CDR1 MNHEY and CDR2 SMNVEV (reference sequence). The CDR3 region has the DNA TGTGCCAGCATGGGGACGGCTAGCGGGTGGAATGAGCAGTTCTTC. This translates into CASMGTASGWNEQFF.

This chain joins TRBV5-1 and TRBJ2-5; D is uncertain. Germline CDR1 is SGHRS and CDR2 is YFSETQ. V was trimmed by 1 base and J by 5 bases, leaving 15 bases between them. CDR3 length equals 15 residues. The CDR3 loop reads CASSLFSTPEETQYF. CDR3 sequence (DNA): TGCGCCAGCAGCTTGTTCTCTACTCCGGAGGAGACCCAGTACTTC.

The V call is TRBV24-1, the J call TRBJ2-1; tentatively, D is TRBD1 (5 bases). V lost 5 bases and J 10 bases, leaving 8 bases between the germline ends. CDR1 and CDR2 from the germline V gene are KGHDR and SFDVKD. This CDR3 region has 11 residues. CDR3 bases: TGTGCCACCAGTGTAGGGGTCGAGCAGTTCTTC. This codes for CATSVGVEQFF.

This chain uses TRBV2 with TRBJ2-5, with 10 nucleotides matching TRBD2. V shed 6 bases and J 5 bases; nucleotides not matched to a gene: 18. The CDR3 covers 18 residues. Germline loops: CDR1 SNHLY, CDR2 FYNNEI. CDR3 amino acids: CASSSGGEGLASLETQYF. CDR3 DNA: TGTGCCAGCAGCAGTGGGGGGGAGGGACTAGCGTCATTGGAGACCCAGTACTTC. The whole variable domain, remainder taken from reference TRBV2 and TRBJ2-5, is EPEVTQTPSHQVTQMGQEVILRCVPISNHLYFYWYRQILGQKVEFLVSFYNNEISEKSEIFDDQFSVERPDGSNFTLKIRSTKLEDSAMYFCASSSGGEGLASLETQYFGPGTRLLVL.

This clonotype was seen ten or more times. This sequence joins TRBV25-1 and TRBJ2-3; the D gene is possibly TRBD1 (6 bases). V lost 5 bases, J lost 1 base, and 10 bases lay in between. CDR1 is MGHDK, CDR2 SYGVNS, per germline. The CDR3 totals 14 residues. CDR3 coding DNA: TGTGCCAGCAGTTGGGCAGGGGGCACAGATACGCAGTATTTT. It yields the protein CASSWAGGTDTQYF.

The rearrangement joins TRBV7-2 to TRBJ1-1, with 7 bases identical to TRBD1. CDR3 length equals 14 residues. Trimming took 2 bases from V and 5 from J; bases not matched to a gene: 5. The germline gives CDR1 SGHTA, CDR2 FQGNSA. Here the CDR3 DNA reads TGTGCCAGCAGCTTACATACAGGGGCGACTGAAGCTTTCTTT. As protein: CASSLHTGATEAFF. Variable domain in full (rest from reference TRBV7-2 and TRBJ1-1): GAGVSQSPSNKVTEKGKDVELRCDPISGHTALYWYRQSLGQGLEFLIYFQGNSAPDKSGLPSDRFSAERTGGSVSTLTIQRTQQEDSAVYLCASSLHTGATEAFFGQGTRLTVV.

The rearrangement links TRBV7-9 to TRBJ1-6, with a weak D call TRBD1 (6 bases). From germline, CDR1 is SEHNR and CDR2 FQNEAQ (reference sequence). This CDR3 has 15 amino acids. The V end lost 1 base, the J end lost 6 bases, and 10 bases lay between the germline ends. The CDR3, as DNA: TGTGCCAGCAGCTTAGGGGGGGCGCGTAATTCACCCCTCCACTTT. This encodes CASSLGGARNSPLHF.

This clonotype was seen a few times. The chain uses TRBV6-1 and TRBJ2-7; 8 bases line up with TRBD1. The CDR3 covers 14 residues. Germline lookup yields CDR1 MNHNS and CDR2 SASEGT. V trimming: 6 bases; J trimming: 7 bases; junction bases outside the gene matches: 11. In DNA, the CDR3 is TGTGCCAGCAGGTCCGGGACAGGCTTTGGGGAGCAGTACTTC. Protein product: CASRSGTGFGEQYF.

This clonotype has only a few counts. The V and J genes are TRBV29-1 and TRBJ1-2; the D is unclear. The V gene's germline CDR1 is SQVTM and CDR2 ANQGSEA. This CDR3 spans 11 amino acids. V was cut by 7 bases and J by 5 bases, with 11 bases left in between. Here the CDR3 DNA reads TGCAGCGCTCCCGTGGGATATGGCTACACCTTC. Translating it yields CSAPVGYGYTF.

This clonotype was seen only a few times. This chain joins TRBV10-3 and TRBJ2-1, with 12 bases fitting TRBD2. Germline-derived CDR1 and CDR2 are ENHRY and SYGVKD. The CDR3 contains 19 residues. After removal of 6 bases from V and 0 bases from J, the junction contained 12 bases not matched to a gene. CDR3 bases: TGTGCCATCAGGCAGCCGGGACTAGCGGGCTCCGGCTCCTACAATGAGCAGTTCTTC. Its translation is CAIRQPGLAGSGSYNEQFF.

This clonotype was seen a handful of times. The chain is built from TRBV5-1 and TRBJ2-7; no clear D. The ends were cut back, 3 bases at V and 3 bases at J, with 13 bases in the middle. CDR1 is SGHRS and CDR2 is YFSETQ in the germline V gene. This CDR3 spans 14 amino acids. The CDR3 nucleotides are TGCGCCAGCAGCTCAAGTGGACCCGACTACGAGCAGTACTTC. Its protein product is CASSSSGPDYEQYF. The variable domain in full, with the rest retrieved from reference TRBV5-1 and TRBJ2-7, is KAGVTQTPRYLIKTRGQQVTLSCSPISGHRSVSWYQQTPGQGLQFLFEYFSETQRNKGNFPGRFSGRQFSNSRSEMNVSTLELGDSALYLCASSSSGPDYEQYFGPGTRLTVT.

This clonotype was seen only a few times. The chain employs TRBV29-1 and TRBJ2-1; no clear D gene. V lost 3 bases to trimming and J lost 8 bases, with 11 bases between them. This CDR3 comprises 12 residues. Germline V CDR1 and CDR2: SQVTM, ANQGSEA. The DNA for the CDR3 is TGCAGCGTTGACGGACGTAGGGATGAGCAGTTCTTC. Translated, it gives CSVDGRRDEQFF.

The chain carries TRBV19 and TRBJ1-5, with D possibly being TRBD1 (6 bases). V lost 4 bases and J lost 1, with 11 bases in between. Germline loops: CDR1 LNHDA, CDR2 SQIVND (reference sequence). CDR3 length equals 15 residues. This CDR3 reads CASSTLGGSNQPQHF. For the CDR3, the DNA is TGTGCCAGTAGTACCCTAGGGGGAAGCAATCAGCCCCAGCATTTT.

In this sample, this clonotype turned up a few times. V and J are TRBV29-1 and TRBJ2-3, with TRBD1 matching over 11 bases. This CDR3 contains 16 residues. With 1 base clipped from V and 2 bases from J, the junction kept 5 bases outside the gene matches. Germline assignment: CDR1 SQVTM and CDR2 ANQGSEA. In nucleotides, the CDR3 is TGCAGCGTTGAAGGGCCGGACAGGGGGCACACAGATACGCAGTATTTT. Translating it yields CSVEGPDRGHTDTQYF.

This clonotype has only a few counts. The V and J genes are TRBV12-3 or TRBV12-4 and TRBJ1-4; D call uncertain. Between the trimmed V and J ends, which lost 3 bases and 8 bases, there was a span of 7 bases. The CDR3 is 12 amino acids. The CDR3 sequence is CASSFKGEKLFF. The CDR3 DNA reads TGTGCCAGCAGTTTCAAGGGCGAAAAACTGTTTTTT.